This is a list of T cell receptor beta chains from one sample in a study of beta chain features in type 1 diabetes. Measured with immunoSEQ multiplex PCR; TCRdb has only the in-frame clones, and not every one. The sample lists some 240,000 clones; roughly 11% were seen once. Material for sequencing was central memory CD4+ T cells from blood. All receptors come from a man aged 18 to 35 in good health. CDR3s include the opening cysteine and the closing phenylalanine or tryptophan. A D gene is named only where the DNA matches it firmly. The listing skips clone size in some rows; elsewhere it reads once, few, many or a size class.

d_call: TRBD2; v_call: TRBV6-1; j_call: TRBJ2-7; clone_size: -; cdr3_nt: TGTGCCAGCAGTGAAGCTGGCGGGGGATTGTCCTACGAGCAGTACTTC; cdr3_aa: CASSEAGGGLSYEQYF
d_call: -; v_call: TRBV6-1; j_call: TRBJ1-1; clone_size: many; cdr3_nt: TGTGCCAGCAGTCGCATGAACACTGAAGCTTTCTTT; cdr3_aa: CASSRMNTEAFF
d_call: -; v_call: TRBV29-1; j_call: TRBJ2-3; clone_size: -; cdr3_nt: TGCAGCGTCATTACCTTCCTTAGCGCCCGGGATACGCAGTATTTT; cdr3_aa: CSVITFLSARDTQYF
d_call: -; v_call: TRBV29-1; j_call: TRBJ1-1; clone_size: -; cdr3_nt: TGCAGCGTCGAACAGGGGAACACTGAAGCTTTCTTT; cdr3_aa: CSVEQGNTEAFF
d_call: -; v_call: TRBV5-1; j_call: TRBJ2-7; clone_size: few; cdr3_nt: TGCGCCAGCAGCTTGACGCACAACTACGAGCAGTACTTC; cdr3_aa: CASSLTHNYEQYF
d_call: TRBD2; v_call: TRBV10-3; j_call: TRBJ2-1; clone_size: -; cdr3_nt: TGTGCCATCAGGCCGCGGGAGCTGGACTACAATGAGCAGTTCTTC; cdr3_aa: CAIRPRELDYNEQFF
d_call: TRBD1; v_call: TRBV28; j_call: TRBJ2-1; clone_size: -; cdr3_nt: TGTGCCAGCAGTTCCAGCTGGGACAGACCCTACAATGAGCAGTTCTTC; cdr3_aa: CASSSSWDRPYNEQFF
d_call: -; v_call: TRBV5-6; j_call: TRBJ1-1; clone_size: few; cdr3_nt: TGTGAACACTACGAATGGGGTAGTCCGGCTCGGACTGAAGCTTTCTTT; cdr3_aa: CEHYEWGSPARTEAFF
d_call: -; v_call: TRBV28; j_call: TRBJ2-5; clone_size: few; cdr3_nt: TGTGCCAGCAGTTTGATCGGGACATCGTACCAAGAGACCCAGTACTTC; cdr3_aa: CASSLIGTSYQETQYF
d_call: TRBD2; v_call: TRBV5-1; j_call: TRBJ2-1; clone_size: -; cdr3_nt: TGCGCCAGCAGCTCCCAGACTAGCGGGCAGAACAATGAGCAGTTCTTC; cdr3_aa: CASSSQTSGQNNEQFF
d_call: TRBD1; v_call: TRBV29-1; j_call: TRBJ2-7; clone_size: -; cdr3_nt: TGCAGCGTGGGGCCCTACGGGGACAGGGTCAATCCCTACGAGCAGTACTTC; cdr3_aa: CSVGPYGDRVNPYEQYF
d_call: TRBD1; v_call: TRBV15; j_call: TRBJ1-2; clone_size: few; cdr3_nt: TGTGCCACCAGCAGAGATAGGGTCGAGGGGGCGCATGGCTACACCTTC; cdr3_aa: CATSRDRVEGAHGYTF
d_call: TRBD2; v_call: TRBV10-3; j_call: TRBJ2-1; clone_size: -; cdr3_nt: TGTGCCATCAGTGAAGGAACTAGCGGGAGCTATGAGCAGTTCTTC; cdr3_aa: CAISEGTSGSYEQFF
d_call: -; v_call: TRBV30; j_call: TRBJ2-3; clone_size: -; cdr3_nt: TGTGCCTGGAGTGTAGGGGTCTTCACAGATACGCAGTATTTT; cdr3_aa: CAWSVGVFTDTQYF
d_call: -; v_call: TRBV11-2; j_call: TRBJ2-7; clone_size: -; cdr3_nt: TGTGCCAGCAGCTACGCAGAGGAATACTACGAGCAGTACTTC; cdr3_aa: CASSYAEEYYEQYF
d_call: -; v_call: TRBV7-9; j_call: TRBJ1-1; clone_size: few; cdr3_nt: TGTGCCAGCAGCACTTGGGGACAAACGGACACTGAAGCTTTCTTT; cdr3_aa: CASSTWGQTDTEAFF
d_call: -; v_call: TRBV21-1; j_call: TRBJ2-1; clone_size: few; cdr3_nt: TGTGCCAGCAGCAAGCGGGAGGGGTACTACAATGAGCAGTTCTTC; cdr3_aa: CASSKREGYYNEQFF
d_call: -; v_call: TRBV10-3; j_call: TRBJ2-1; clone_size: few; cdr3_nt: TGTGCCATCGTCGACTCCCTGAGTCCCTACAATGAGCAGTTCTTC; cdr3_aa: CAIVDSLSPYNEQFF
d_call: -; v_call: TRBV5-4; j_call: TRBJ1-2; clone_size: -; cdr3_nt: TGTGCCAGCAGCTATACGGACAGTAACTATGGCTACACCTTC; cdr3_aa: CASSYTDSNYGYTF
d_call: TRBD2; v_call: TRBV29-1; j_call: TRBJ2-5; clone_size: many; cdr3_nt: TGCTCATTCGTTGGACTAGCGGGTTGGTACCAAGAGACCCAGTACTTC; cdr3_aa: CSFVGLAGWYQETQYF
d_call: TRBD2; v_call: TRBV9; j_call: TRBJ2-7; clone_size: -; cdr3_nt: TGTGCCAGCAGCGGGGGACTAGCGGTCTACGAGCAGTACTTC; cdr3_aa: CASSGGLAVYEQYF
d_call: TRBD1; v_call: TRBV7-2; j_call: TRBJ2-1; clone_size: few; cdr3_nt: TGTGCCAGCAGCCTGACAGGGGTCAATGAGCAGTTCTTC; cdr3_aa: CASSLTGVNEQFF
d_call: -; v_call: TRBV27; j_call: TRBJ2-4; clone_size: few; cdr3_nt: TGTGCCAGCAGTTTATTCGACAGGTTGGGCATTCAGTACTTC; cdr3_aa: CASSLFDRLGIQYF
d_call: -; v_call: TRBV7-2; j_call: TRBJ2-3; clone_size: -; cdr3_nt: TGTGCCAGCAGCAATGGACAAATCACAGATACGCAGTATTTT; cdr3_aa: CASSNGQITDTQYF
d_call: -; v_call: TRBV14; j_call: TRBJ2-5; clone_size: -; cdr3_nt: TGTGCCAGCAGCCAAACTCTCTCAGTGTACCAAGAGACCCAGTACTTC; cdr3_aa: CASSQTLSVYQETQYF
d_call: -; v_call: TRBV7-9; j_call: TRBJ2-5; clone_size: -; cdr3_nt: TGTGCCAGCAGCTTAGGAAGTTCCGAGACCCAGTACTTC; cdr3_aa: CASSLGSSETQYF
d_call: -; v_call: TRBV14; j_call: TRBJ2-7; clone_size: -; cdr3_nt: TGTGCCAGCAGCCAAGATAGGGCTAAGACCTACGAGCAGTACTTC; cdr3_aa: CASSQDRAKTYEQYF
d_call: -; v_call: TRBV4-3; j_call: TRBJ2-5; clone_size: few; cdr3_nt: TGCGCCAGCAGCCGCGAGACAGGCGTAGGGGAGACCCAGTACTTC; cdr3_aa: CASSRETGVGETQYF
d_call: -; v_call: TRBV15; j_call: TRBJ2-1; clone_size: -; cdr3_nt: TGTGCCACCAGCAGAGTCAACGGGGGCTACAATGAGCAGTTCTTC; cdr3_aa: CATSRVNGGYNEQFF
d_call: -; v_call: TRBV27; j_call: TRBJ1-5; clone_size: few; cdr3_nt: TGTGCCAGCAGTTACGGGTATAGCAATCAGCCCCAGCATTTT; cdr3_aa: CASSYGYSNQPQHF
d_call: TRBD1; v_call: TRBV28; j_call: TRBJ2-1; clone_size: few; cdr3_nt: TGTGCCAGCAGTACACCCGGGACAGGGAGGAGGAATGAGCAGTTCTTC; cdr3_aa: CASSTPGTGRRNEQFF